A selection of T cell receptor beta chains follows, all from one sample in a study of identical twins. Using its own MiXCR run on the 5' RACE reads, TCRdb lists one record per CDR3 protein. The table records 450,000 or so distinct CDR3 sequences, 14% of them present only once. The same sample was also studied in work on yellow fever vaccine responses in identical twins.

Sequencing was performed on CD4+ T cells sorted from blood. The receptors stem from a woman younger than 35 in good health. Each CDR3 is given with its conserved first and last residue. D genes are given only for firm matches. The size field is filled for only some rows; it gives once, few, many or a size class.

j_gene | abundance | v_gene | d_gene | CDR3aa | CDR3nt
TRBJ1-1 | - | TRBV20-1 | TRBD1 | CSANRGGNTEAFF | TGCAGTGCAAACAGGGGGGGGAACACTGAAGCTTTCTTT
TRBJ1-5 | few | TRBV7-8 | - | CASSLATGQYSNQPQHF | TGTGCCAGCAGCTTAGCCACCGGACAATATAGCAATCAGCCCCAGCATTTT
TRBJ2-7 | - | TRBV20-1 | TRBD2 | CSAETRAGAFYEQYF | TGCAGTGCCGAAACTAGAGCGGGAGCCTTCTACGAGCAGTACTTC
TRBJ1-6 | few | TRBV9 | - | CASSVGPEYNSPLHF | TGTGCCAGCAGCGTAGGCCCAGAATATAATTCACCCCTCCACTTT
TRBJ2-7 | - | TRBV7-9 | TRBD1 | CASSSQTLQGAGEQYF | TGTGCCAGCAGCTCCCAAACATTACAGGGGGCGGGCGAGCAGTACTTC
TRBJ2-7 | few | TRBV7-2 | - | CASSLEQTMTYEQYF | TGTGCCAGCAGCTTAGAGCAAACGATGACCTACGAGCAGTACTTC
TRBJ2-7 | few | TRBV5-1 | - | CASSELANSYEQYF | TGCGCCAGCAGCGAGCTAGCGAACTCCTACGAGCAGTACTTC
TRBJ2-1 | - | TRBV6-2/TRBV6-3 | - | CATGKLVRADEQFF | TGTGCCACGGGGAAACTAGTACGGGCAGATGAGCAGTTCTTC
TRBJ2-1 | few | TRBV11-2 | TRBD1 | CASRPTGIEQFF | TGTGCCAGCAGACCGACAGGGATTGAGCAGTTCTTC
TRBJ2-3 | - | TRBV27 | TRBD1 | CASSSRTGRGTDTQYF | TGTGCCAGCAGTTCTCGGACAGGACGAGGCACAGATACGCAGTATTTT
TRBJ2-3 | - | TRBV6-4 | - | CASTRARVHLPSTDTQYF | TGTGCCTCCACCCGGGCCAGGGTCCATCTCCCTAGCACAGATACGCAGTATTTT
TRBJ2-1 | few | TRBV5-4 | TRBD2 | CATKRGDSSYNEQFF | TGTGCCACGAAGCGGGGGGACAGCTCCTACAATGAGCAGTTCTTC
TRBJ2-7 | few | TRBV7-8 | TRBD2 | CASSPGLAGVSPYEQYF | TGTGCCAGCAGCCCTGGACTAGCGGGAGTATCCCCTTACGAGCAGTACTTC
TRBJ1-5 | few | TRBV7-2 | TRBD1 | CASSLEGQEYQPQHF | TGTGCCAGCAGCTTAGAAGGACAGGAGTATCAGCCCCAGCATTTT
TRBJ1-1 | few | TRBV12-3/TRBV12-4 | - | CASSFLGGWAFF | TGTGCCAGCAGTTTCCTTGGGGGGTGGGCTTTCTTT
TRBJ1-6 | few | TRBV6-4 | - | CASRQAQGNSPLHF | TGTGCCAGTCGTCAGGCGCAGGGGAATTCACCCCTCCACTTT
TRBJ2-1 | - | TRBV6-2/TRBV6-3 | TRBD1 | CASSYSELGQGYPGNEQFF | TGTGCCAGCAGTTACTCAGAATTGGGACAGGGGTATCCGGGGAATGAGCAGTTCTTC
TRBJ2-5 | few | TRBV18 | - | CASSPLPDLGLGETQYF | TGTGCCAGCTCACCACTGCCGGACTTGGGGCTTGGAGAGACCCAGTACTTC
TRBJ2-1 | - | TRBV10-3 | TRBD2 | CAISGRLAGADNEQFF | TGTGCCATCAGTGGGCGACTAGCGGGAGCTGACAATGAGCAGTTCTTC
TRBJ2-2 | - | TRBV7-3 | - | CASSPAIVWGTGELFF | TGTGCCAGCAGCCCCGCTATTGTGTGGGGAACCGGGGAGCTGTTTTTT
TRBJ2-3 | - | TRBV20-1 | - | CSARVGGTDTQYF | TGCAGTGCTAGAGTTGGTGGCACAGATACGCAGTATTTT
TRBJ2-7 | - | TRBV9 | - | CASSVALAPLYEQYF | TGTGCCAGCAGCGTAGCCCTAGCACCCCTCTACGAGCAGTACTTC
TRBJ2-3 | many | TRBV12-3/TRBV12-4 | TRBD2 | CASSHRGGGTDTQYF | TGTGCCAGCAGCCATCGGGGGGGTGGCACAGATACGCAGTATTTT
TRBJ1-5 | many | TRBV5-6 | - | CASSFVQGQPQHF | TGTGCCAGCAGCTTCGTGCAGGGTCAGCCCCAGCATTTT
TRBJ2-7 | - | TRBV6-1 | TRBD2 | CASRAGAAYEQYF | TGTGCCAGCAGGGCGGGAGCGGCCTACGAGCAGTACTTC
TRBJ2-5 | few | TRBV20-1 | - | CSALKETQYF | TGCAGTGCTCTGAAAGAGACCCAGTACTTC
TRBJ2-7 | - | TRBV7-2 | - | CASSLGGVAGPSYEQYF | TGTGCCAGCAGCTTAGGCGGCGTGGCAGGTCCCTCCTACGAGCAGTACTTC
TRBJ2-3 | few | TRBV3-1 | - | CASSRVSDTQYF | TGTGCCAGCAGCCGCGTTTCGGATACGCAGTATTTT
TRBJ2-4 | many | TRBV29-1 | TRBD2 | CSVVGTSGIQYF | TGCAGCGTTGTGGGGACTAGCGGCATTCAGTACTTC
TRBJ2-3 | few | TRBV5-1 | - | CASSLGGHPTDTQYF | TGCGCCAGCAGCTTGGGGGGCCACCCCACAGATACGCAGTATTTT
TRBJ1-1 | - | TRBV4-2 | - | CASSQDQSGPGTEAFF | TGTGCCAGCAGCCAAGATCAGTCAGGGCCCGGGACTGAAGCTTTCTTT
TRBJ2-1 | - | TRBV12-3/TRBV12-4 | TRBD2 | CASSFRAWGGSGRGEQFF | TGTGCCAGCAGTTTCCGTGCCTGGGGGGGTAGCGGGAGAGGTGAGCAGTTCTTC
TRBJ1-1 | - | TRBV6-1 | TRBD1 | CASRRDSSYTEAFF | TGTGCCAGCAGGCGGGACAGCTCCTACACTGAAGCTTTCTTT
TRBJ1-2 | - | TRBV6-1 | TRBD1 | CASNNGTGVSYTF | TGTGCCAGCAACAATGGGACAGGGGTCAGCTACACCTTC
TRBJ2-1 | - | TRBV25-1 | TRBD1 | CASSELLVGTDSLASYNEQFF | TGTGCCAGCAGTGAATTGCTGGTCGGGACAGACAGTTTAGCCTCCTACAATGAGCAGTTCTTC
TRBJ2-2 | few | TRBV10-3 | TRBD1 | CAISEADRGKTGELFF | TGTGCCATCAGTGAGGCGGACAGGGGGAAGACCGGGGAGCTGTTTTTT
TRBJ1-1 | many | TRBV12-3/TRBV12-4 | - | CASSGKANTEAFF | TGTGCCAGCTCCGGGAAGGCGAACACTGAAGCTTTCTTT
TRBJ1-4 | - | TRBV6-1 | - | CASRREVRGPNEKLFF | TGTGCCAGCAGAAGAGAGGTCAGGGGCCCTAATGAAAAACTGTTTTTT
TRBJ2-3 | - | TRBV11-2 | - | CASSPSGGTADTQYF | TGTGCCAGCAGCCCGTCGGGCGGGACCGCAGATACGCAGTATTTT
TRBJ2-3 | - | TRBV29-1 | TRBD2 | CSVVPSSGRTDTQYF | TGCAGCGTTGTTCCCTCTAGCGGGCGCACAGATACGCAGTATTTT
TRBJ1-2 | - | TRBV28 | TRBD1 | CASILGQGSGYTF | TGTGCCAGCATCTTGGGACAGGGTTCTGGCTACACCTTC
TRBJ2-1 | - | TRBV5-6 | TRBD2 | CASSPGLAGSNEQFF | TGTGCCAGCAGCCCTGGACTAGCGGGATCCAATGAGCAGTTCTTC
TRBJ2-7 | few | TRBV6-5 | - | CASSYEYEQYF | TGTGCCAGCAGTTACGAGTACGAGCAGTACTTC
TRBJ2-7 | - | TRBV6-5 | TRBD1 | CASRNRDRVKQYF | TGTGCCAGCAGAAACCGGGACAGGGTGAAGCAGTACTTC
TRBJ1-2 | - | TRBV29-1 | TRBD1 | CSGGQDYGYTF | TGCAGCGGCGGACAGGACTATGGCTACACCTTC
TRBJ1-5 | few | TRBV2 | - | CASSTLWQGQPQHF | TGTGCCAGCAGTACCCTTTGGCAGGGTCAGCCCCAGCATTTT
TRBJ2-3 | few | TRBV20-1 | - | CSASILDTQYF | TGCAGTGCTAGTATCCTTGATACGCAGTATTTT
TRBJ2-2 | - | TRBV13 | TRBD2 | CASSRRTSGGTKNTGELFF | TGTGCCAGCAGCCGAAGGACTAGCGGGGGGACTAAAAACACCGGGGAGCTGTTTTTT
TRBJ2-1 | many | TRBV12-3/TRBV12-4 | TRBD2 | CASSLRTSGNYNEQFF | TGTGCCAGCAGTTTAAGGACTAGCGGGAACTACAATGAGCAGTTCTTC
TRBJ2-6 | - | TRBV6-5 | TRBD1 | CASSYRRQGFGSGANVLTF | TGTGCCAGCAGTTACAGAAGACAGGGTTTTGGCTCTGGGGCCAACGTCCTGACTTTC
TRBJ2-2 | - | TRBV2 | - | CARSTQVNTGELFF | TGTGCCAGGAGTACCCAAGTGAACACCGGGGAGCTGTTTTTT
TRBJ1-5 | few | TRBV2 | - | CASSDRGYGNQPQHF | TGTGCCAGCAGTGATAGAGGATACGGCAATCAGCCCCAGCATTTT
TRBJ2-2 | - | TRBV12-3/TRBV12-4 | - | CAFGSGELFF | TGTGCCTTCGGCTCTGGTGAGCTGTTTTTT
TRBJ2-7 | few | TRBV7-8 | TRBD2 | CASSLAPLAGGLEQYF | TGTGCCAGCAGCTTAGCGCCTCTAGCGGGGGGGTTGGAGCAGTACTTC